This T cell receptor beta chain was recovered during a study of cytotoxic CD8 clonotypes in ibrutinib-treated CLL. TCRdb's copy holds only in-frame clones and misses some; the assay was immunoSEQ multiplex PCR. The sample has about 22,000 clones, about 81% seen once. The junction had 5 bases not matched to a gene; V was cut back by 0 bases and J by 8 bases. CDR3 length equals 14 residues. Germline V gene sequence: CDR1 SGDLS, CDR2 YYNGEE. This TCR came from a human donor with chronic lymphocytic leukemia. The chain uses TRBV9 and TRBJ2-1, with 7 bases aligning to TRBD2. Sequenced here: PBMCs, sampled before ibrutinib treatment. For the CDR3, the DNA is TGTGCCAGCAGCGTAGAGGCGGGAGTCGATGAGCAGTTCTTC. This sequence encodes CASSVEAGVDEQFF.